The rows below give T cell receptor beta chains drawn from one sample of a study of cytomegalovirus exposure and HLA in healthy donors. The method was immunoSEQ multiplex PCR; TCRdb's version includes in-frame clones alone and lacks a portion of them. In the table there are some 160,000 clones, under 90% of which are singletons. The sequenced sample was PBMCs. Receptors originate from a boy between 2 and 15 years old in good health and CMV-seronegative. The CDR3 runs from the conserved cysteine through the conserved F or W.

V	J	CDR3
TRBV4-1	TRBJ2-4	CASSQGPQGGHTKNIQYF
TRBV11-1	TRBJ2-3	CASSSRPSESQYF
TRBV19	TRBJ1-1	CASSIGGRLNTEAFF
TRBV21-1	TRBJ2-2	CASSKQNTGELFF
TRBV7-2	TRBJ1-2	CASSLDRVVGYTF
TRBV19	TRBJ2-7	CASSAPRASGSSYEQYF
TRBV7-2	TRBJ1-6	CASSPQGNNNSPLHF
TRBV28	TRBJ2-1	CASSLGSLAGGPNEQFF
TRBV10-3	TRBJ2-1	CAISDQGREGPSEQFF
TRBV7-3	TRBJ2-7	CASSLSSGAYEQYF
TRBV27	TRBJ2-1	CASSPGQLAEQFF
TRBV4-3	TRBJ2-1	CASSPVRASYNEQFF
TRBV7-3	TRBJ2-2	CASSSTGGGTGELFF
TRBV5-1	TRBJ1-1	CASSLGQGIPMNTEAFF
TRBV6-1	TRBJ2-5	CASRAGSGETQYF
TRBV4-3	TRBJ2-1	CASSQGLAGEQFF
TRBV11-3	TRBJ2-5	CASSLARWGQREETQYF
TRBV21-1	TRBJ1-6	CASTPDRGGSPLHF
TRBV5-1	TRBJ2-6	CASTQGSGANVLTF
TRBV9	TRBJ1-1	CASSVDRTTANTEAFF
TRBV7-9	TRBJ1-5	CASSLGAGLFNQPQHF
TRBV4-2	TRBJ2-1	CASSSTSTTWGEQFF
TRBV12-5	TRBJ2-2	CASGPGGRITGELFF
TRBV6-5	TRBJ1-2	CASMVEIYGYTF
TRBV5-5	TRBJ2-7	CASSPIDRPLVEYEQYF
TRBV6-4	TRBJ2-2	CASSDSSTDTGELFF
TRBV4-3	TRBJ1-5	CASSQTGDGQPQHF
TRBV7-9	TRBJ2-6	CASSLSLAAGRSGANVLTF
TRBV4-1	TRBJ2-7	CASSQVSQGNSYEQYF
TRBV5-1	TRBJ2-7	CASSDDPTDARSYEQYF
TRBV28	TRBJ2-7	CASSLQGLSEQYF
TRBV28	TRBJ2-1	CASRLLSYNEQFF
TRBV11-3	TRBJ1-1	CASSPRPGMNTEAFF
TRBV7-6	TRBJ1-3	CASSARQGDSGNTIYF
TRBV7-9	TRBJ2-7	CASSPQGGGYEQYF
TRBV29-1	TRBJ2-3	CSAARTGEADTQYF
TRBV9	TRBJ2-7	CASSVGGGTGNEQYF
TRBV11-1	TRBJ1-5	CASSLGRQGTEQPQHF
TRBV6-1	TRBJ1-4	CASSEWGVWLLSGEKLFF
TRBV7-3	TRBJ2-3	CASSLNEAGGGDTQYF
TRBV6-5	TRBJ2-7	CASSYSHLAGEQYF
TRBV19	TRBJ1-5	CASKSDWDRVDQPQHF
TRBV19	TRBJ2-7	CASRPAGHSSEQYF
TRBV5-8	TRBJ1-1	CASSLVPEGTEAFF
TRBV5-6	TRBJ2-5	CASSLIAVQETQYF
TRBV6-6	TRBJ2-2	CASSYPGTGTGELFF
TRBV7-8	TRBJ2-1	CASSLAHASAAYNEQFF
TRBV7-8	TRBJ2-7	CASSLAASGYEQYF
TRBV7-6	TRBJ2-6	CASSLSLALGAEATGANVLTF
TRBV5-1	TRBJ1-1	CASSLFSLNTEAFF